The clone carrying this T cell receptor beta chain has only a few counts. A second roughly 6 to 12 cycle PCR used barcoded and J-beta primers. Each CDR3 protein is one row after TCRdb ran MiXCR on the 5' RACE reads. The sample lists hundreds of thousands of distinct CDR3 sequences, about 30% occurring once. CDR3 size: 14 residues. The germline gives CDR1 MNHNY, CDR2 SVGAGI (reference sequence). Trimming took off 0 bases at V and 8 bases at J, with 10 bases between the two ends. The data are from a study of blood T cells in healthy people across ages. The chain combines TRBV6-6 with TRBJ1-4; a weak D match, TRBD1 (6 bases). Material for sequencing was blood. This clonotype was sampled from a woman older than 75 in good health. The CDR3 nucleotides are TGTGCCAGCAGTTACTCAGGAAGGGGGGAAAAACTGTTTTTT. Translation: CASSYSGRGEKLFF.